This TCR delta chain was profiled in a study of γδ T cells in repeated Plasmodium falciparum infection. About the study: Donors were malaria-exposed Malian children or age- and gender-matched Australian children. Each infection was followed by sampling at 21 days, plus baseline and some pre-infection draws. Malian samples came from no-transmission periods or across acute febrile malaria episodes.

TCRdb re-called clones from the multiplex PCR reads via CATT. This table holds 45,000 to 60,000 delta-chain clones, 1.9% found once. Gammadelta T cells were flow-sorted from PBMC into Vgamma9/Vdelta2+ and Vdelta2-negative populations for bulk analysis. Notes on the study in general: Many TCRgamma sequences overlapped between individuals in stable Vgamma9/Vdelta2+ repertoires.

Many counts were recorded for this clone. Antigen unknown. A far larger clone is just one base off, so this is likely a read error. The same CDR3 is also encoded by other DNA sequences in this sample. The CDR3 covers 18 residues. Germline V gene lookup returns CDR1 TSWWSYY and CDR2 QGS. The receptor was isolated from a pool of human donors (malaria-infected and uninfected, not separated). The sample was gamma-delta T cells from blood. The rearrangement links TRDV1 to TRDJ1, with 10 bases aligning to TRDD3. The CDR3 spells CALGTRFPYWGISDKLIF. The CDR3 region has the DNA TGTGCTCTTGGGACCCGATTCCCGTACTGGGGGATCTCCGATAAGCTCATCTTT.